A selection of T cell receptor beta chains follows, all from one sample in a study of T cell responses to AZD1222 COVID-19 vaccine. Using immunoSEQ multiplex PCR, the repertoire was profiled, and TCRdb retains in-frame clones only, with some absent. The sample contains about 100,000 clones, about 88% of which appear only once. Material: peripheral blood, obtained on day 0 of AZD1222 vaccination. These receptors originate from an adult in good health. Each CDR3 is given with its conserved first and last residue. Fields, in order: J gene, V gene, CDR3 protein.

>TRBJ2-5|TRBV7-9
CASSPLGQLQETQYF
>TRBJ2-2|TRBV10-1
CASSDFTGELFF
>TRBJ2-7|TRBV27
CASALTLLSGEQYF
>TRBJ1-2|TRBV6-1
CASSEWDASYGYTF
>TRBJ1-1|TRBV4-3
CASSLLRPGLGGMTTEAFF
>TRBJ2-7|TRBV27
CASVRGGAPSYEQYF
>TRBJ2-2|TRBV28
CASSLLAGSGELFF
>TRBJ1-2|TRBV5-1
CASTKRGDYGYTF
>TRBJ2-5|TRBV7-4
CASSHPIAGVTVEETQYF
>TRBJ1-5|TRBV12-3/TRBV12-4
CASSWGNQPQHF
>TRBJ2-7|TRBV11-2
CASSSTSGGLSEQYF
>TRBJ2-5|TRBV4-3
CASSRTLGGETQYF
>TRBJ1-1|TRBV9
CASSVISQGTEAFF
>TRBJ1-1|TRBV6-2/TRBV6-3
CASSYHSGNTEAFF
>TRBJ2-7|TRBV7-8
CASSRAGTSGYEQYF
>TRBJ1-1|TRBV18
CASSPGQGMNTEAFF
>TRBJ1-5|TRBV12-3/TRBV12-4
CASSSRQDQPQHF
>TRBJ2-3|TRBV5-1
CASSLASRVTDTQYF
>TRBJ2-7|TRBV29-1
CSVTLRDRDPYEQYF
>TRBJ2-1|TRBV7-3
CASSFGSRKRQRYNEQFF
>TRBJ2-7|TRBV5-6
CASSLQGGGNLGAEQYF
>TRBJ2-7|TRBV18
CASSGDGYEQYF
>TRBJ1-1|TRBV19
CASSIEGGRTEAFF
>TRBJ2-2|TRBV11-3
CASSLPGSGAGELFF
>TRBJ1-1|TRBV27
CASRLEFMNTEAFF
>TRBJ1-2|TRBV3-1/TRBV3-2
CASSSTGGGYTF
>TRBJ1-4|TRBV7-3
CASSQGANEKLFF
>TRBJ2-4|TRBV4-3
CASSQDLPLGQGAFAKNIQYF
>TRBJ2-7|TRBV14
CASSQVSDSGEQYF
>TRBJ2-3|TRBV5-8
CASSRPTNTQYF
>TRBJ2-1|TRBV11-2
CASSLGGTGYNEQFF
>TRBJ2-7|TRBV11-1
CASTYQEGDYEQYF
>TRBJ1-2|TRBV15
CATSRLGTGNGYTF
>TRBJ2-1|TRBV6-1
CASSGWSGGQNPYNEQFF
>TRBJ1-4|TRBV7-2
CASSDLTPYGKLFF
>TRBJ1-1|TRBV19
CASFRGMEAFF
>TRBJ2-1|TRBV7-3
CASSPGGLAVNNEQFF
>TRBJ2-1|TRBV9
CASSVADAYNEQFF
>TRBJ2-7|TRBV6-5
CASSYLLAVSYEQYF
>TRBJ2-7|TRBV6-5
CASSTSGASSYEQYF